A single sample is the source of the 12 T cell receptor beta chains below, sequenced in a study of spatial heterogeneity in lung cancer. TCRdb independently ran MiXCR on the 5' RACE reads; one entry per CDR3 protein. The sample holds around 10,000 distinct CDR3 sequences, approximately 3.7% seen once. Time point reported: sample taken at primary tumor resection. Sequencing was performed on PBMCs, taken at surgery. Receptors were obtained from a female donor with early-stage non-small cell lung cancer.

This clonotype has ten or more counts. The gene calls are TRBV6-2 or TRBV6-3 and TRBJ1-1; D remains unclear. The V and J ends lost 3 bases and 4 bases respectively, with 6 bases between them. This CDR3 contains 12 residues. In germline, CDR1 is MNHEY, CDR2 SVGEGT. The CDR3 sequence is CASSYRLTEAFF. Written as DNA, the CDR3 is TGTGCCAGCAGTTATAGACTCACTGAAGCTTTCTTT.

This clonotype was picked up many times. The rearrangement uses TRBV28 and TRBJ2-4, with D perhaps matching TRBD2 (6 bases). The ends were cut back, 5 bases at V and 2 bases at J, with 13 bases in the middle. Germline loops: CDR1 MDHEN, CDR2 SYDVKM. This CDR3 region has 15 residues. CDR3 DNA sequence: TGTGCCAGCAGTAATTACGGGGGATCCAAAAACATTCAGTACTTC. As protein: CASSNYGGSKNIQYF.

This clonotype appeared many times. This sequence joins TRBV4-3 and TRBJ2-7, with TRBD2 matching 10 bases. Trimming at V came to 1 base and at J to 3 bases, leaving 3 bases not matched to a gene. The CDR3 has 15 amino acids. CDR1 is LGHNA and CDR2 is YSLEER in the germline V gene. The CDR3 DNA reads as TGCGCCAGCAGCCAAGCGATAGCGGGAGGCTACGAGCAGTACTTC. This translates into CASSQAIAGGYEQYF.

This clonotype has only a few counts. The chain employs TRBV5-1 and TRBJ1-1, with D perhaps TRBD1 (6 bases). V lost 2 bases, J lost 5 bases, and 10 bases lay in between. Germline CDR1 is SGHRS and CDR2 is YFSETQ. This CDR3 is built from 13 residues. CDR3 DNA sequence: TGCGCCAGCAGCTTACAGGGAGGTACTGAAGCTTTCTTT. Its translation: CASSLQGGTEAFF. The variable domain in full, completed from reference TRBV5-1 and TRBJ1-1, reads KAGVTQTPRYLIKTRGQQVTLSCSPISGHRSVSWYQQTPGQGLQFLFEYFSETQRNKGNFPGRFSGRQFSNSRSEMNVSTLELGDSALYLCASSLQGGTEAFFGQGTRLTVV.

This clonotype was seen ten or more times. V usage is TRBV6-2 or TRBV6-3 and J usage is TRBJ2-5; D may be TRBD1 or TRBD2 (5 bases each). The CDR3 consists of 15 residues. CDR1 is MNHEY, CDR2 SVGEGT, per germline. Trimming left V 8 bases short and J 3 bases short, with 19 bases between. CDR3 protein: CASETEGLGKETQYF. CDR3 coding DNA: TGTGCCAGCGAGACTGAGGGGTTAGGAAAAGAGACCCAGTACTTC.

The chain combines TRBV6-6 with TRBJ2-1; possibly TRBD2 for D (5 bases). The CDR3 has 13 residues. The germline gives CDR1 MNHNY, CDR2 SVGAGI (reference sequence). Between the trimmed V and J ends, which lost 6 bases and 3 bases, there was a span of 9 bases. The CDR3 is CASSRGLYNEQFF. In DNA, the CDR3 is TGTGCCAGCAGCCGAGGACTCTACAATGAGCAGTTCTTC.

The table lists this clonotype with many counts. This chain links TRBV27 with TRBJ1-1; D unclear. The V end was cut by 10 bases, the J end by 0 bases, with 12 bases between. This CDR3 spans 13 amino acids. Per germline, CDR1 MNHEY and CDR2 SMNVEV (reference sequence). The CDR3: CATKGYMNTEAFF. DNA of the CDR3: TGTGCCACCAAAGGATACATGAACACTGAAGCTTTCTTT.

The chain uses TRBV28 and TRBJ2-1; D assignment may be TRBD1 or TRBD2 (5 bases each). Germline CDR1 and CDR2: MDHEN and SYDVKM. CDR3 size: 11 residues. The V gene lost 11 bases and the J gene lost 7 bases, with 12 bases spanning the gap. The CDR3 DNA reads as TGTGCCGGGGGTGAGAGGAATGAGCAGTTCTTC. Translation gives CAGGERNEQFF.

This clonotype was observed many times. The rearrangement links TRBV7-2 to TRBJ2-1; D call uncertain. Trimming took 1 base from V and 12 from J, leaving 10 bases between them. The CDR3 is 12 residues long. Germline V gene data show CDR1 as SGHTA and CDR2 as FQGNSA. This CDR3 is CASSLDTFGQFF. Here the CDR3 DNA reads TGTGCCAGCAGCTTAGACACCTTTGGGCAGTTCTTC.

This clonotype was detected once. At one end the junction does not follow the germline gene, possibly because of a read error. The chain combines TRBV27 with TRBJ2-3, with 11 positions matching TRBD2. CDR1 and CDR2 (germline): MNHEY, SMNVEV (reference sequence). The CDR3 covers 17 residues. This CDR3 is CACSLLLAGDLTDTQYF. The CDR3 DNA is TGTGCCTGCAGTTTATTACTAGCGGGAGACCTCACAGATACGCAGTATTTT.

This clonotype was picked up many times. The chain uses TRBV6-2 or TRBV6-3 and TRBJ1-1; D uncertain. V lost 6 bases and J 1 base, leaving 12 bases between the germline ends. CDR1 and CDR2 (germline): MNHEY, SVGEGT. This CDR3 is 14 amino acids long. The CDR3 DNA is TGTGCCAGCAGGCCGCCGGCTACGAACACTGAAGCTTTCTTT. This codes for CASRPPATNTEAFF.

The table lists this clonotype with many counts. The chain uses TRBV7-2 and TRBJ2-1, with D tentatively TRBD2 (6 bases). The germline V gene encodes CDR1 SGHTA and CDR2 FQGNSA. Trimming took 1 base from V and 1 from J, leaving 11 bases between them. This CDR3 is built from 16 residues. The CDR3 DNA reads TGTGCCAGCAGCTTAGTTTCGGGAGATTCCTACAATGAGCAGTTCTTC. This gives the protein CASSLVSGDSYNEQFF.